Described below is a single TCR beta chain sequence and its context. The antigen remains undetermined. This sample was included in a study of T cell responses to AZD1222 COVID-19 vaccine. Study observations and caveats: Vaccine-associated CD4 TCRs ranged over spike, dominating at 160-218 and 743-854. Repertoire collection took place solely once the T cell response had peaked. Females outnumbered males among donors, who were mostly white British; clonal diversity was possibly underestimated. Rises in breadth and depth of Spike-specific TCRs came after two AZD1222 doses.

The protocol was immunoSEQ multiplex PCR, while the TCRdb copy is restricted to in-frame clones and leaves out a portion. The sample has under 200,000 clones, about 90% seen once. The clonotype originates from an adult in good health. Material: peripheral blood, obtained on day 0 of MenACWY control vaccination.

CDR3 in amino acids: CSGSRAGGNTGELFF. CDR3 DNA: TGCAGCGGTTCGAGGGCCGGGGGGAACACCGGGGAGCTGTTTTTT. The chain is built from TRBV29-1 and TRBJ2-2, with D maybe TRBD2 (6 bases). This CDR3 has 15 amino acids. CDR1 and CDR2 (germline): SQVTM, ANQGSEA. Trimming removed 7 bases at V and 1 base at J, with 16 bases between.